This TCR beta chain appears in the sequencing data of a study of T-cell reconstitution after alpha-beta-depleted transplantation in children. Whole-study results and caveats: T cells produced anew were the main source of T-cell counts and diversity one year after transplant.

This clonotype was counted ten times or more. The antigen is not known. This CDR3 comprises 15 residues. V was clipped by 3 bases and J by 5 bases, with 14 bases between them. CDR1 and CDR2 from the germline V gene are MDHEN and SYDVKM. Using unique molecular identifiers, the investigators prepared the TCRbeta library. Each CDR3 protein is one row after TCRdb ran MiXCR on the PCR reads. The data show hundreds of thousands of distinct CDR3 sequences, with 20% to 25% seen just once and roughly an eighth held by the top ten. The chain has TRBV28 and TRBJ2-1; D unresolved. The sequence derives from a boy in the first two years of life who had a stem cell transplant for acute myeloid leukemia, so the T cells may come from the graft donor. The input for sequencing was PBMCs, mostly from graft donor cells, taken 360 days after TCRalphabeta/CD19-depleted stem cell transplant. In DNA form, the CDR3 reads TGTGCCAGCAGTTTGGACGGGCGGCCTAACAATGAGCAGTTCTTC. It translates to CASSLDGRPNNEQFF.